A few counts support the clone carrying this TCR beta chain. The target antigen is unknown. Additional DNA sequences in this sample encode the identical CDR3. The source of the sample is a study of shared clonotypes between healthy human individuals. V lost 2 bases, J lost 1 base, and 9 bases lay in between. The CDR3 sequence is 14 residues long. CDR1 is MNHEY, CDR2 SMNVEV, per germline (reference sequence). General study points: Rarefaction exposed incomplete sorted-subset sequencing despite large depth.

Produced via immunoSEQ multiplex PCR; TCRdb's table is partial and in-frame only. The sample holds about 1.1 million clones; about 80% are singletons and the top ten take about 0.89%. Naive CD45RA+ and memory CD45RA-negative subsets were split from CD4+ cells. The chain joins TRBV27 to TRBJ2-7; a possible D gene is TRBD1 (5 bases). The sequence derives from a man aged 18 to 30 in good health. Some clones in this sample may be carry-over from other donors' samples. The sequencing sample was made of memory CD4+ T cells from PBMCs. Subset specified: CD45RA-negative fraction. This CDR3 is CASSLGRASYEQYF. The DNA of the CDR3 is TGTGCCAGCAGTTTAGGCAGGGCTTCCTACGAGCAGTACTTC.